This is a list of T cell receptor beta chains from one sample in a study of blood T cell repertoires in COVID-19. Clones were read by immunoSEQ multiplex PCR, and TCRdb kept only the in-frame ones, dropping some. The sample has roughly 200,000 clones, 85% seen once. Sequencing was carried out using peripheral blood. The receptors originated from a woman aged 60-75 years with acute or convalescent COVID-19. Each CDR3 is given with its conserved first and last residue. A D gene is named only where the DNA matches it firmly. The size field is filled for only some rows; it gives once, few, many or a size class.

j_call v_call d_call clone_size cdr3_aa cdr3_nt
TRBJ1-5 TRBV29-1 TRBD1 - CSVADRAGNQPQHF TGCAGCGTCGCGGACAGGGCTGGCAATCAGCCCCAGCATTTT
TRBJ1-2 TRBV28 - - CASSLTPGGEDGYTF TGTGCCAGCAGTTTAACCCCGGGGGGCGAGGATGGCTACACCTTC
TRBJ2-2 TRBV9 TRBD2 - CASSVGWGRASGGELFF TGTGCCAGCAGCGTAGGCTGGGGGAGGGCCAGCGGCGGGGAGCTGTTTTTT
TRBJ2-1 TRBV5-4 TRBD2 - CASSGRTSGEQFF TGTGCCAGCAGCGGGAGGACTAGCGGGGAGCAGTTCTTC
TRBJ1-2 TRBV19 TRBD1 - CASMPTGGAYGYTF TGTGCCAGTATGCCGACAGGGGGCGCTTATGGCTACACCTTC
TRBJ2-3 TRBV28 TRBD2 - CASSWAGVTDTQYF TGTGCCAGCAGTTGGGCGGGGGTCACAGATACGCAGTATTTT
TRBJ1-3 TRBV5-1 TRBD1 - CASSFRQGYGNTIYF TGCGCCAGCAGCTTCAGACAGGGCTATGGAAACACCATATATTTT
TRBJ2-3 TRBV12-3/TRBV12-4 - - CASITQGTDTQYF TGTGCCAGCATCACCCAGGGCACAGATACGCAGTATTTT
TRBJ1-5 TRBV7-2 - - CASSSQGKQPQHF TGTGCCAGCAGTTCCCAGGGGAAACAGCCCCAGCATTTT
TRBJ1-4 TRBV3-1/TRBV3-2 - - CASSQEGGVAEKLFF TGTGCCAGCAGCCAAGAAGGAGGGGTGGCTGAAAAACTGTTTTTT
TRBJ2-1 TRBV24-1 TRBD1 - CATSDRDRGPYNEQFF TGTGCCACCAGTGACCGGGACAGGGGGCCCTACAATGAGCAGTTCTTC
TRBJ2-5 TRBV11-3 - once CASRRVGAETQYF TGTGCCAGCAGGAGGGTTGGCGCGGAGACCCAGTACTTC
TRBJ2-2 TRBV5-1 TRBD2 - CASSAARGANTGELFF TGCGCCAGCAGCGCGGCCCGGGGGGCGAACACCGGGGAGCTGTTTTTT
TRBJ1-5 TRBV4-2 - - CASSQEKTGNQPQHF TGTGCCAGCAGCCAAGAGAAGACAGGCAATCAGCCCCAGCATTTT
TRBJ2-1 TRBV28 - - CASSGSLRWGDEQFF TGTGCCAGCAGTGGCAGTTTGAGATGGGGGGATGAGCAGTTCTTC
TRBJ1-1 TRBV24-1 - - CATSGIEGKAFF TGTGCCACCAGTGGAATCGAGGGAAAAGCTTTCTTT
TRBJ1-1 TRBV10-2 TRBD1 few CASKDRGPEEAFF TGCGCCAGCAAGGACAGGGGGCCGGAGGAAGCTTTCTTT
TRBJ1-4 TRBV2 - - CASRTQTPNEKLFF TGTGCCAGCAGGACACAGACCCCAAATGAAAAACTGTTTTTT
TRBJ2-7 TRBV12-2 - - CASRTTGERDEQYF TGTGCAAGTCGCACGACAGGGGAGAGGGACGAGCAGTACTTC
TRBJ2-2 TRBV28 - - CASSFAGVNTGELFF TGTGCCAGCAGTTTTGCCGGGGTAAACACCGGGGAGCTGTTTTTT
TRBJ2-5 TRBV5-6 - few CASSLVGGRKETQYF TGTGCCAGCAGCTTAGTGGGGGGACGGAAAGAGACCCAGTACTTC
TRBJ1-4 TRBV19 TRBD1 - CASRTGIGEKLFF TGTGCCAGTAGGACAGGGATTGGGGAAAAACTGTTTTTT
TRBJ2-1 TRBV10-1 TRBD2 - CASSEWASSGQFF TGCGCCAGCAGTGAGTGGGCCTCTAGCGGCCAGTTCTTC
TRBJ2-1 TRBV6-5 - - CASRSPLTGNEQFF TGTGCCAGCAGGTCCCCCCTCACAGGGAATGAGCAGTTCTTC
TRBJ1-1 TRBV5-5 TRBD1 - CASRFGAGGFTEAFF TGTGCCAGCAGGTTCGGGGCAGGGGGTTTTACTGAAGCTTTCTTT
TRBJ2-1 TRBV6-5 - - CASQRRDGSINEQFF TGTGCCAGTCAGCGCCGTGACGGGAGTATCAATGAGCAGTTCTTC
TRBJ2-7 TRBV19 - - CASSAQGRYEQYF TGTGCCAGTAGTGCCCAGGGTAGGTACGAGCAGTACTTC
TRBJ1-1 TRBV5-1 TRBD1 - CASSSTGGTEAFF TGCGCCAGCAGCTCCACAGGGGGCACTGAAGCTTTCTTT
TRBJ2-1 TRBV6-1 - - CASSGGSPYNEQFF TGTGCCAGCTCCGGAGGGTCCCCCTACAATGAGCAGTTCTTC
TRBJ1-1 TRBV3-1/TRBV3-2 - - CASSQTHGGNTEAFF TGTGCCAGCAGCCAAACCCACGGGGGGAACACTGAAGCTTTCTTT
TRBJ2-7 TRBV7-9 TRBD2 - CASSNSGISSYEQYF TGTGCCAGCAGCAATAGCGGGATTAGCTCCTACGAGCAGTACTTC
TRBJ1-1 TRBV11-2 - - CASSIQGIRAFF TGTGCCAGCAGCATTCAGGGGATTAGGGCTTTCTTT